The rows below give T cell receptor beta chains drawn from one sample of a study of regulatory T cells in long-lasting Graves disease. Using its own MiXCR run on the multiplex PCR reads, TCRdb lists one record per CDR3 protein. The table has over 350,000 distinct CDR3 sequences, 12% to 15% seen once. The same sample was also studied in work on T cells in Graves' hyperthyroidism and ophthalmopathy.

Sample: peripheral blood mononuclear cells (PBMCs), taken at new diagnosis, from a patient treated with antithyroid drugs. The receptor source for this set is a woman in her fifties or sixties with Graves disease. The CDR3 runs from the conserved cysteine through the conserved F or W. A D gene is named only where the DNA matches it firmly. Clone size appears in some rows only: once, few, many, or a class for an expanded clone.

V: TRBV12-3/TRBV12-4
D: NA
size: many
J: TRBJ2-3
DNA: TGTGCCAGCAGTGAAACAGGGGGAGGGACAGATACGCAGTATTTT
CDR3: CASSETGGGTDTQYF

V: TRBV20-1
D: TRBD2
size: few
J: TRBJ2-7
DNA: TGCAGTGCTAGAGCTAGCGGAGTGTCTTCCTACGAGCAGTACTTC
CDR3: CSARASGVSSYEQYF

V: TRBV6-1
D: NA
size: NA
J: TRBJ2-5
DNA: TGTGCCAGCAGTGGAGCCGGAGGAGAGACCCAGTACTTC
CDR3: CASSGAGGETQYF

V: TRBV6-1
D: NA
size: many
J: TRBJ2-3
DNA: TGTGCCAGCAGAACAGGGTGGAGGACAGATACGCAGTATTTT
CDR3: CASRTGWRTDTQYF

V: TRBV18
D: NA
size: many
J: TRBJ1-4
DNA: TGTGCCAGCTCACCACGCGGACAAGCAAATGAAAAACTGTTTTTT
CDR3: CASSPRGQANEKLFF

V: TRBV7-2
D: TRBD1
size: few
J: TRBJ2-5
DNA: TGTGCCAGCAGCTTAAGCAGGGGGCGCGATGAGACCCAGTACTTC
CDR3: CASSLSRGRDETQYF

V: TRBV19
D: NA
size: NA
J: TRBJ1-5
DNA: TGTGCCAGTAGTATAGTTTTTGGGGCACGGCAGCCCCAGCATTTT
CDR3: CASSIVFGARQPQHF

V: TRBV9
D: NA
size: NA
J: TRBJ1-6
DNA: TGTGCCAGCAGCCTTTGGGAACATTCACCCCTCCACTTT
CDR3: CASSLWEHSPLHF

V: TRBV6-5
D: NA
size: NA
J: TRBJ2-5
DNA: TGTGCCAGCAGTTACGATTCAGGGAGAACTGAGACCCAGTACTTC
CDR3: CASSYDSGRTETQYF

V: TRBV18
D: NA
size: few
J: TRBJ2-1
DNA: TGTGCCAGCTCAAATGGGGGTATTAATGAGCAGTTCTTC
CDR3: CASSNGGINEQFF

V: TRBV3-1
D: TRBD1
size: few
J: TRBJ2-7
DNA: TGTGCCAGCAGCCCTGGGGGACAGGCCTACGAGCAGTACTTC
CDR3: CASSPGGQAYEQYF

V: TRBV6-2/TRBV6-3
D: TRBD2
size: many
J: TRBJ2-7
DNA: TGTGCCAGCAGTTACGCAACTAGCGGGACCTCCTACGAGCAGTACTTC
CDR3: CASSYATSGTSYEQYF

V: TRBV5-8
D: NA
size: NA
J: TRBJ2-2
DNA: TGTGCCAGCAGCCCTGACATAACCGGGGAGCTGTTTTTT
CDR3: CASSPDITGELFF

V: TRBV10-3
D: NA
size: many
J: TRBJ2-5
DNA: TGTGCCATCAGTGACACTTTCGGGACCCAGTACTTC
CDR3: CAISDTFGTQYF

V: TRBV28
D: NA
size: many
J: TRBJ2-7
DNA: TGTGCCAGCAGTAACAGAGCCTACGAGCAGTACTTC
CDR3: CASSNRAYEQYF

V: TRBV5-1
D: TRBD1
size: NA
J: TRBJ2-6
DNA: TGCGCCAGCAAAGGGACAGCTGGGGCCAACGTCCTGACTTTC
CDR3: CASKGTAGANVLTF

V: TRBV20-1
D: NA
size: NA
J: TRBJ2-2
DNA: TGCAGTGCTCGAATGGTCGGACTGAACACCGGGGAGCTGTTTTTT
CDR3: CSARMVGLNTGELFF

V: TRBV5-1
D: NA
size: NA
J: TRBJ1-5
DNA: TGCGCCACCCCGGAACAGTTCAATCAGCCCCAGCATTTT
CDR3: CATPEQFNQPQHF

V: TRBV5-1
D: TRBD1
size: many
J: TRBJ2-1
DNA: TGCGCCAGCAGCTTGACAGGACAGGGGATGTACAATGAGCAGTTCTTC
CDR3: CASSLTGQGMYNEQFF

V: TRBV11-2
D: NA
size: many
J: TRBJ2-1
DNA: TGTGCCAGCAGCTTAGTGCGGAGTCAAAGTAGTGAGCAGTTCTTC
CDR3: CASSLVRSQSSEQFF

V: TRBV4-2
D: NA
size: NA
J: TRBJ2-1
DNA: TGTGCCAGCAGCCAAGATATAGGAGGAAATGAGCAGTTCTTC
CDR3: CASSQDIGGNEQFF

V: TRBV6-5
D: NA
size: NA
J: TRBJ2-3
DNA: TGTGCCAGCAGTTACTCGATTAAAACAGATACGCAGTATTTT
CDR3: CASSYSIKTDTQYF

V: TRBV2
D: NA
size: many
J: TRBJ2-3
DNA: TGTGCCAGCAGTGGGGCTCTCACAGATACGCAGTATTTT
CDR3: CASSGALTDTQYF

V: TRBV7-9
D: NA
size: NA
J: TRBJ1-4
DNA: TGTGCCAGCAGCTTAGCACAGGGAGCTGTGGGATTTTTTGAAAAACTGTTTTTT
CDR3: CASSLAQGAVGFFEKLFF

V: TRBV5-5
D: TRBD2
size: many
J: TRBJ2-1
DNA: TGTGCCAGCAGCCCAGGCCTAGCGGGGGACGGACGTGAGCAGTTCTTC
CDR3: CASSPGLAGDGREQFF